The 6 T cell receptor beta chains below come from one sample, sequenced in a study of molecular identifiers for immune sequencing clone quantification. MiXCR, applied by TCRdb to the PCR reads, yields one record per CDR3 protein. The top ten hold 0.85% of the sample, which has around 89,000 distinct CDR3 sequences, 15% to 20% seen once. What was sequenced was naive CD8+ T cells from blood, with Jurkat cell RNA spiked in. The subset here: FACS-sorted CD8+CD4-CCR7+CD45RA+ naive T cells. Source of these receptors: a human donor in good health. Some libraries in this study had Jurkat cell RNA spiked in.

This clonotype was detected many times. V usage is TRBV2 and J usage is TRBJ2-7; no reliable D call. V was clipped by 6 bases and J by 3 bases, with 12 bases between them. Looked up from germline, CDR1 is SNHLY and CDR2 is FYNNEI. The CDR3 is made up of 13 amino acids. Written as DNA, the CDR3 is TGTGCCAGCAGGCCTGGAGAAGTCTACGAGCAGTACTTC. It yields the protein CASRPGEVYEQYF.

This clonotype was seen at least ten times. V is TRBV27 and J is TRBJ2-7; TRBD2 aligns across 10 bases. This CDR3 has 15 residues. Trimming cost V 5 bases and J 2 bases; bases outside gene matches: 6. Per germline, CDR1 MNHEY and CDR2 SMNVEV (reference sequence). CDR3: CASSISGGPTYEQYF. Here the CDR3 DNA reads TGTGCCAGCAGTATTAGCGGGGGGCCGACCTACGAGCAGTACTTC.

This clonotype was detected many times. The V gene is TRBV7-9, the J gene TRBJ2-7, with D uncertain. Germline CDR1 is SEHNR and CDR2 is FQNEAQ (reference sequence). This CDR3 is built from 13 residues. V was pared by 5 bases and J by 2 bases, with 10 bases between. CDR3 in amino acids: CASSPTAAYEQYF. The CDR3 DNA sequence: TGTGCCAGCAGCCCGACCGCGGCCTACGAGCAGTACTTC.

The sample holds many counts of this clonotype. V and J are TRBV19 and TRBJ2-1; D assignment may be TRBD1 or TRBD2 (6 bases each). This CDR3 has 16 amino acids. The germline CDR1 and CDR2 sequences are LNHDA and SQIVND (reference sequence). V lost 3 bases and J lost 5, with 17 bases in between. The CDR3 loop is CASSISGAGYNNEQFF. Here the CDR3 DNA reads TGTGCCAGTAGTATCTCGGGGGCAGGGTACAACAATGAGCAGTTCTTC.

Only a few counts were recorded for this clonotype. Since a much larger clone is just one base distant, this may be a read error. The J gene is TRBJ2-3, the V gene TRBV9, with 8 bases fitting TRBD1. The CDR3 runs 16 residues. The ends lost 0 bases at V and 8 bases at J; junction bases unmatched: 11. Germline V gives CDR1 SGDLS, CDR2 YYNGEE. The CDR3 DNA sequence: TGTGCCAGCAGCGTAGAGGCCAGGGGGCTCGCAGTTACGCAGTATTTT. Protein product: CASSVEARGLAVTQYF.

This clonotype was counted many times. The rearrangement joins TRBV20-1 to TRBJ2-7; 11 bases agree with TRBD2. The CDR3 consists of 14 residues. Unmatched junction bases numbered 10, after V lost 8 bases and J lost 4 bases. CDR1 DFQATT and CDR2 SNEGSKA come from the germline V gene (reference sequence). The CDR3 DNA sequence: TGCAGTTTACCAGGGACTAGCGGTAGTTACGAGCAGTACTTC. It translates to CSLPGTSGSYEQYF.